Listed below are T cell receptor gamma chains from one sample, sequenced in a study of gamma-delta chains in newborns, infants, children. TCRdb reprocessed the reads using CATT. Found here are more than 800 gamma-chain clones, 2.5% of them singletons; the top ten hold under 30%. The sample taken for sequencing was blood. The receptors come from a child who was a newborn, infant or young child, either healthy, febrile or measles-vaccinated (not recorded which). Each CDR3 is given with its conserved first and last residue. Clone size is given for some rows only: seen once, a few or many times, or a class if the clone is expanded.

cdr3_nt | cdr3_aa | j_call | v_call | clone_size
TGTGCCACCTGGGATGGCCGTTGGTTCAAGATATTT | CATWDGRWFKIF | TRGJP1 | TRGV4 | large
TGTGCCTTGTGGGAGGTGCAAGGGAACGACAGAAAGTTGGGCAAAAAAATCAAGGTATTT | CALWEVQGNDRKLGKKIKVF | TRGJP | TRGV9 | few
TGTGCCACCTGGGACAGTGATTGGATCAAGACGTTT | CATWDSDWIKTF | TRGJP2 | TRGV3 | few
TGTGCCACCTGGGATGGGCCTTATACCACTGGTTGGTTCAAGATATTT | CATWDGPYTTGWFKIF | TRGJP1 | TRGV4 | few
TGTGCCTTGTGGGGGTATCGGTTGGGCAAAAAAATCAAGGTATTT | CALWGYRLGKKIKVF | TRGJP | TRGV9 | large
TGTGCCACCTGGGATGCTTTACCGAGCCCGAATTATTATAAGAAACTCTTT | CATWDALPSPNYYKKLF | TRGJ1/TRGJ2 | TRGV3 | large
TGTGCCTTGTGGGAGGGGCCCCGGTTGGGCAAAAAAATCAAGGTATTT | CALWEGPRLGKKIKVF | TRGJP | TRGV9 | large
TGTGCCACCTGGGATGTTTATTATAAGAAACTCTTT | CATWDVYYKKLF | TRGJ1/TRGJ2 | TRGV4 | large
TGTGCCACCTGGGACAGGCGCCGTTATTATAAGAAACTCTTT | CATWDRRRYYKKLF | TRGJ1/TRGJ2 | TRGV3 | large
TGTGCCTTGTGGGAGGTAGAGTTGGGCAAAAAAATCAAGGTATTT | CALWEVELGKKIKVF | TRGJP | TRGV9 | hyperexpanded
TGTGCCACCTGGGACCCAGTTTATTATAAGAAACTCTTT | CATWDPVYYKKLF | TRGJ1/TRGJ2 | TRGV4 | large
TGTGCCACCTGGGACAGGCAGCATTGGATCAAGACGTTT | CATWDRQHWIKTF | TRGJP2 | TRGV5 | few
TGTGCCACCTGGGACAGGCAGGGTTATAAGAAACTCTTT | CATWDRQGYKKLF | TRGJ1/TRGJ2 | TRGV3 | large
TGTGCCACCTGGGACAGTCTTTATTATAAGAAACTCTTT | CATWDSLYYKKLF | TRGJ1/TRGJ2 | TRGV5 | hyperexpanded
TGTGCCTTGTGGGAGGTGCATTATTATAAGAAACTCTTT | CALWEVHYYKKLF | TRGJ1/TRGJ2 | TRGV9 | large
TGTGCCTTGTGGGACGAAGGGGAGTTGGGCAAAAAAATCAAGGTATTT | CALWDEGELGKKIKVF | TRGJP | TRGV9 | large
TGTGCCACCTGGGATCTGGCGGGTACCACTGGTTGGTTCAAGATATTT | CATWDLAGTTGWFKIF | TRGJP1 | TRGV3 | NA
TGTGCCTTGTGGGAGCAAGAGTTGGGCAAAAAAATCAAGGTATTT | CALWEQELGKKIKVF | TRGJP | TRGV9 | hyperexpanded
TGTGCCTTGTGGGAGGTGATCCCAGAGTTGGGCAAAAAAATCAAGGTATTT | CALWEVIPELGKKIKVF | TRGJP | TRGV9 | large
TGTGCCACCTGGGATGGGCCCCTGGGTTGGTTCAAGATATTT | CATWDGPLGWFKIF | TRGJP1 | TRGV4 | hyperexpanded
TGTGCCTTGTGGGATTATTATAAGAAACTCTTT | CALWDYYKKLF | TRGJ1/TRGJ2 | TRGV9 | medium-sized
TGTGCCACCTGGGACATCCCGCGGAGTGATTGGATCAAGACGTTT | CATWDIPRSDWIKTF | TRGJP2 | TRGV3 | large
TGTGCCACCTGGGACGGCTATTATAAGAAACTCTTT | CATWDGYYKKLF | TRGJ1/TRGJ2 | TRGV3 | large
TGTGCCTTGTGGGAGTTACAAGAGTTGGGCAAAAAAATCAAGGTATTT | CALWELQELGKKIKVF | TRGJP | TRGV9 | large
TGTGCCACCTGGGAAGGTAGTAGTGATTGGATCAAGACGTTT | CATWEGSSDWIKTF | TRGJP2 | TRGV8 | large
TGTGCCACCTGGGACAATTATTATAAGAAACTCTTT | CATWDNYYKKLF | TRGJ1/TRGJ2 | TRGV3 | large
TGTGCCACCTGGGATAACTATAAGAAACTCTTT | CATWDNYKKLF | TRGJ1/TRGJ2 | TRGV8 | large
TGTGCCTTGCGGGAGGTGACCCGAGAGTTGGGCAAAAAAATCAAGGTATTT | CALREVTRELGKKIKVF | TRGJP | TRGV9 | few
TGTGCCGCCTGGGATGGGCGATATACCACTGGTTGGTTCAAGATATTT | CAAWDGRYTTGWFKIF | TRGJP1 | TRGV4 | medium-sized
TGTGCCTTGTGGGAGGGGCAAGAGTTGGGCAAAAAAATCAAGGTATTT | CALWEGQELGKKIKVF | TRGJP | TRGV9 | large
TGTGCCTTGTGGGAGGTGGGAGAGTTGGGCAAAAAAATCAAGGTATTT | CALWEVGELGKKIKVF | TRGJP | TRGV9 | large
TGTGCCACCTGGGACGGGCCCGGTATTGATTATAAGAAACTCTTT | CATWDGPGIDYKKLF | TRGJ1/TRGJ2 | TRGV2 | NA
TGTGCCACCTGGGACAGAGGGTTCAAGATATTT | CATWDRGFKIF | TRGJP1 | TRGV5 | large
TGTGCCTTGTGGGAGGTGCACGGTTTGGGCAAAAAAATCAAGGTATTT | CALWEVHGLGKKIKVF | TRGJP | TRGV9 | large
TGTGCCACCTGGGATAGGCCCACTGGTTGGTTCAAGATATTT | CATWDRPTGWFKIF | TRGJP1 | TRGV8 | NA
TGTGCCACCTGGGATGGTTGGTTCAAGATATTT | CATWDGWFKIF | TRGJP1 | TRGV4 | medium-sized
TGTGCCACCCAGGGTGGGGCCACTGGTTGGTTCAAGATATTT | CATQGGATGWFKIF | TRGJP1 | TRGV8 | NA
TGTGCCTTGTGGGAGGTGCTACCCGGGGAGTTGGGCAAAAAAATCAAGGTATTT | CALWEVLPGELGKKIKVF | TRGJP | TRGV9 | large
TGTGCCTTGTGGGAGGTGCGGGAGTTGGGCAAAAAGATCAAGGTATTC | CALWEVRELGKKIKVF | TRGJP | TRGV9 | few
TGTGCCACCTGGGACGGGCTTTATTATAAGAAACTCTTT | CATWDGLYYKKLF | TRGJ1/TRGJ2 | TRGV2 | NA
TGTGCCTTGTGGGAGGTGCATACCACTGGTTGGTTCAAGATATTT | CALWEVHTTGWFKIF | TRGJP1 | TRGV9 | large
TGTGCCACCTGGATGGGGGAGCCGGGCCCCACTGGTTGGTTCAAGATATTT | CATWMGEPGPTGWFKIF | TRGJP1 | TRGV8 | large
TGTGCCTTGTGGGAGGCCCCGCAAGAGTTGGGCAAAAAAATCAAGGTATTT | CALWEAPQELGKKIKVF | TRGJP | TRGV9 | large
TGTGCCTTGTGGGACCCCGCACGTTATTATAAGAAACTCTTT | CALWDPARYYKKLF | TRGJ1/TRGJ2 | TRGV9 | large
TGTGCCTTGTGGGAGGGAATCCCTAAGAAACTCTTT | CALWEGIPKKLF | TRGJ1/TRGJ2 | TRGV9 | large
TGTGCCACCTGGACTGGTTGGTTCAAGATATTT | CATWTGWFKIF | TRGJP1 | TRGV3 | NA